The present T cell receptor beta chain was sequenced within a study of regulatory T cells in long-lasting Graves disease. About this clonotype itself: Its antigen remains unidentified.

CDR3 regions were amplified by Arm-PCR using iRepertoire HTBI primers to build TCR beta libraries. MiXCR was run by TCRdb on the multiplex PCR reads, yielding one entry per CDR3 protein. The sample contains roughly 610,000 distinct CDR3 sequences, around 16% of which appear only once. Time point given: newly diagnosed GD, antithyroid drugs for less than 3 months. The authors made the TCR library using RNA they extracted from PBMCs. Unmatched junction bases numbered 8, after V lost 5 bases and J lost 0 bases. CDR1 is SGHVS, CDR2 FQNEAQ, per germline. This CDR3 spans 16 amino acids. Overall study results and limits: Preferential use of TRBV28, TRBJ1-2 and TRBJ2-5 was seen in persistent disease. A greater number of public clonotypes (around 3,000) was shared by persistent patients than by new patients (roughly 930).

The sample was also linked to a second study, of T cells in Graves' hyperthyroidism and ophthalmopathy. From that paper: Disease duration under 2 months; hyperthyroidism patients were aged 18 to 65.

The sample here was peripheral blood mononuclear cells (PBMCs), taken at new diagnosis, from a patient treated with antithyroid drugs. This TCR derives from a man younger than 35 with Graves disease. V and J are TRBV7-8 and TRBJ1-1; TRBD1 matches at 8 bases. The CDR3 DNA follows: TGTGCCAGCAGCGATCCGGGACAGGCCATGAACACTGAAGCTTTCTTT. This codes for CASSDPGQAMNTEAFF.